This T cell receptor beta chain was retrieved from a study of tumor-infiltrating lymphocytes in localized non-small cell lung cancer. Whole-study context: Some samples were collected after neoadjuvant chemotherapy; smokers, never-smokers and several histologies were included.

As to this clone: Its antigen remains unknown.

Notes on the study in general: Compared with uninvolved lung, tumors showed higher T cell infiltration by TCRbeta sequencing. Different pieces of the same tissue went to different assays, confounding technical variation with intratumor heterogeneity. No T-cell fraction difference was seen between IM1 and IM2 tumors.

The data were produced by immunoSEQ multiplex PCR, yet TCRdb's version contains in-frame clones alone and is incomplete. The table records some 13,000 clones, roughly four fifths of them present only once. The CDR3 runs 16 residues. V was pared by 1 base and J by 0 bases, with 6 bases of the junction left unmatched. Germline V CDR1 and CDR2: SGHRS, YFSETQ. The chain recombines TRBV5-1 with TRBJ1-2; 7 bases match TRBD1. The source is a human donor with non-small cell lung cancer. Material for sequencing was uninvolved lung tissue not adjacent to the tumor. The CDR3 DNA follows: TGCGCCAGCAGCTTGTACGGGACAGCTACTAACTATGGCTACACCTTC. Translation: CASSLYGTATNYGYTF.